Presented here are 8 T cell receptor beta chains from one specimen sequenced in a study of cytomegalovirus exposure and HLA in healthy donors. The PCR contained 60 Vbeta and 13 Jbeta primers. Data came from immunoSEQ multiplex PCR; TCRdb stores just in-frame clones and leaves some out. Of around 150,000 clones listed, roughly 77% are singletons. Sequenced material: PBMCs. The source of these receptors is a man younger than 45 in good health and CMV-seropositive.

The genes are TRBV6-6 and TRBJ2-4, with 9 positions matching TRBD1. The ends lost 0 bases at V and 3 bases at J; junction bases unmatched: 3. Germline-derived CDR1 and CDR2 are MNHNY and SVGAGI (reference sequence). This CDR3 spans 16 amino acids. The CDR3 coding sequence is TGTGCCAGCAGTTACTCGGGGGGACAGGGCAAAAACATTCAGTACTTC. Its protein product is CASSYSGGQGKNIQYF.

J is TRBJ2-7 and V is TRBV9; D is unclear. The CDR3 has 14 amino acids. CDR1 and CDR2 (germline): SGDLS, YYNGEE. V lost 0 bases and J 3 bases, leaving 10 bases between the germline ends. The CDR3 loop is CASSVGGTNYEQYF. For the CDR3, the DNA is TGTGCCAGCAGCGTAGGCGGCACGAACTACGAGCAGTACTTC.

The chain recombines TRBV7-2 with TRBJ1-3; a possible D gene is TRBD1 (6 bases). Trimming pared 7 bases from V and 0 bases from J, leaving 16 bases between. CDR3 length: 16 amino acids. Germline V CDR1 and CDR2: SGHTA, FQGNSA. As DNA, the CDR3 is TGTGCCAGCACTTCCCGGGCAGGGGTCTCTGGAAACACCATATATTTT. It yields the protein CASTSRAGVSGNTIYF.

This clone came up once. The same CDR3 can be traced to other DNA sequences in this sample. The chain has TRBV2 and TRBJ2-5; weak D call: TRBD2 (5 bases). Between the trimmed V and J ends, which lost 4 bases and 5 bases, there was a span of 5 bases. Germline CDR1 is SNHLY and CDR2 is FYNNEI. There are 11 residues in the CDR3. The CDR3 coding sequence is TGTGCCAGCAGTGGAGGGGAGACCCAGTACTTC. It is translated as CASSGGETQYF. Full variable domain (remainder filled in from reference TRBV2 and TRBJ2-5): EPEVTQTPSHQVTQMGQEVILRCVPISNHLYFYWYRQILGQKVEFLVSFYNNEISEKSEIFDDQFSVERPDGSNFTLKIRSTKLEDSAMYFCASSGGETQYFGPGTRLLVL.

V usage is TRBV7-8 and J usage is TRBJ2-3; 11 nucleotides match TRBD2. The ends lost 4 bases at V and 2 bases at J; junction bases unmatched: 8. The CDR3 runs to 17 residues. Looked up from germline, CDR1 is SGHVS and CDR2 is FQNEAQ. In DNA form, the CDR3 reads TGTGCCAGCAGCTCTGATCTAGCGGGGGGCTCCACAGATACGCAGTATTTT. This sequence encodes CASSSDLAGGSTDTQYF.

This CDR3 is CASTNSGRRGGGYTF. In nucleotides, the CDR3 is TGTGCCAGCACCAACTCCGGTCGGCGGGGGGGTGGCTACACCTTC. The chain uses TRBV27 and TRBJ1-2; maybe TRBD1 (5 bases). V lost 7 bases and J 7 bases, leaving 22 bases between the germline ends. This CDR3 contains 15 residues. Germline assignment: CDR1 MNHEY and CDR2 SMNVEV (reference sequence).

The rearrangement joins TRBV9 to TRBJ2-2; the D gene is possibly TRBD2 (6 bases). Germline values: CDR1 SGDLS, CDR2 YYNGEE. With 6 bases removed from V and 5 bases from J, the gap between germline ends came to 11 bases. CDR3 length equals 13 residues. DNA of the CDR3: TGTGCCAGCACGGGTGGAGGGACCGGGGAGCTGTTTTTT. Translating it yields CASTGGGTGELFF.

The chain combines TRBV4-1 with TRBJ2-2; D might be TRBD2 (5 bases). The CDR3 runs 15 residues. The germline V gene encodes CDR1 MGHRA and CDR2 YSYEKL. V was cut by 2 bases and J by 1 base, with 8 bases left in between. The CDR3 loop reads CASSQSRGNTGELFF. As DNA, the CDR3 is TGCGCCAGCAGCCAAAGCCGGGGGAACACCGGGGAGCTGTTTTTT.